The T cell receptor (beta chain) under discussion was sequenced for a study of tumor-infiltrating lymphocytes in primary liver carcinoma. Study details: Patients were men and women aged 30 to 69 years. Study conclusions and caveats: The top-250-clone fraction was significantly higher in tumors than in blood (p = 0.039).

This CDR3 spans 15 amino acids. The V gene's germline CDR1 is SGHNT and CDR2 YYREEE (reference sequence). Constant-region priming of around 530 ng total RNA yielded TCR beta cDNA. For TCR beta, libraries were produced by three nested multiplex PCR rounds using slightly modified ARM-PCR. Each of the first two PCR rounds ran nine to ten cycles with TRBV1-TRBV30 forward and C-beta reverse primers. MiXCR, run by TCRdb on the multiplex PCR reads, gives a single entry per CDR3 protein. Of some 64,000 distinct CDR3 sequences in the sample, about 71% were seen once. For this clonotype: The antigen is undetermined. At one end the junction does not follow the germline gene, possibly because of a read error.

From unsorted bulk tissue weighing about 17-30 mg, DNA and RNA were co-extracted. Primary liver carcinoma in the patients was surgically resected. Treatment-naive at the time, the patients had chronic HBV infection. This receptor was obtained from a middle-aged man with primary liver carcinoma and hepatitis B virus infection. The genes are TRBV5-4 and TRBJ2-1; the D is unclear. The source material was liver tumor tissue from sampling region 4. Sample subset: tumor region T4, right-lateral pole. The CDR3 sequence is CASSSATRSYNGQFF. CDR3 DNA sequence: TGTGCCAGTAGCTCGGCCACACGGTCCTACAATGGGCAGTTCTTC.